This T cell receptor beta chain was found in a study of cytomegalovirus exposure and HLA in healthy donors. Study outcomes and limitations: Associated with HLA alleles at 0.05 false discovery rate in a later analysis were 16,951 TCR beta sequences. According to the study, around 160 TCR beta chains were cytomegalovirus-associated. Beyond CMV serostatus, there was no information to go on about immune exposure.

Worth noting for this clone: Its antigen remains unknown.

Per germline, CDR1 SGHRS and CDR2 YFSETQ. This CDR3 contains 15 residues. The PCR contained 60 Vbeta and 13 Jbeta primers. The method was immunoSEQ multiplex PCR; TCRdb's version includes in-frame clones alone and lacks a portion of them. Among about 200,000 clones listed, 82% were seen once. The clonotype originates from a boy between 2 and 10 years old in good health and CMV-seronegative. This sequence joins TRBV5-1 and TRBJ2-5, with TRBD2 matching 10 bases. The DNA end is a closer match to TRBJ2-7, so the J assignment may be wrong. Sequences were obtained from PBMCs. CDR3 in DNA: TGCGCCAGCAGCTTGACAGCGGGGGGGCCCTACGAGCAGTACTTC. It specifies CASSLTAGGPYEQYF.